This TCR beta chain is from a study of human T cells and chemical hapten exposure. TCRdb re-called the RACE reads through MiXCR, storing one row per CDR3 protein. The profile shows around 380,000 distinct CDR3 sequences, more than 4.5% of them singletons. Trimming took 4 bases from V and 1 from J, leaving 13 bases between them. The CDR3 has 15 residues. Germline CDR1 and CDR2: MNHNS and SASEGT. This clonotype was counted only a few times. Time point indicated: patch test 1, 2 weeks after DPC sensitization. Treatment denoted: therapeutic diphenylcyclopropenone sensitization with weekly scalp DPC. This clonotype was sampled from a woman aged 50 to 60 with alopecia areata. Some clones in this sample may be carry-over from other donors' samples. The chain joins TRBV6-1 to TRBJ1-1; possibly TRBD1 for D (6 bases). The material was whole blood, obtained in connection with sensitization to the hapten diphenylcyclopropenone (DPC). The CDR3 is CASSANREPNTEAFF. DNA of the CDR3: TGTGCCAGCAGTGCAAACAGGGAACCGAACACTGAAGCTTTCTTT.